This TCR beta chain was retrieved from a study of cytomegalovirus exposure and HLA in healthy donors. Broader study findings: V- and J-gene trimming in TCR beta was tied to a missense DCLRE1C variant by an analysis performed later.

The V gene's germline CDR1 is SGHAT and CDR2 FQNNGV. The V end was cut by 1 base, the J end by 6 bases, with 19 bases between. The CDR3 length is 16 residues. About this clone itself: Its antigen is unknown.

In the PCR, 60 Vbeta and 13 Jbeta primers were used. The table came from immunoSEQ multiplex PCR; TCRdb's copy has only in-frame clones and leaves some out. The listing records 55,000 to 75,000 clones. The chain has TRBV11-2 and TRBJ2-7, with D perhaps matching TRBD1 (5 bases). Sample: PBMCs. This TCR came from a male donor in good health and CMV-seronegative. The CDR3 here is CASSLGGRVKYGEQYF. The CDR3 DNA sequence: TGTGCCAGCAGCTTAGGGGGCAGGGTCAAATACGGCGAGCAGTACTTC.